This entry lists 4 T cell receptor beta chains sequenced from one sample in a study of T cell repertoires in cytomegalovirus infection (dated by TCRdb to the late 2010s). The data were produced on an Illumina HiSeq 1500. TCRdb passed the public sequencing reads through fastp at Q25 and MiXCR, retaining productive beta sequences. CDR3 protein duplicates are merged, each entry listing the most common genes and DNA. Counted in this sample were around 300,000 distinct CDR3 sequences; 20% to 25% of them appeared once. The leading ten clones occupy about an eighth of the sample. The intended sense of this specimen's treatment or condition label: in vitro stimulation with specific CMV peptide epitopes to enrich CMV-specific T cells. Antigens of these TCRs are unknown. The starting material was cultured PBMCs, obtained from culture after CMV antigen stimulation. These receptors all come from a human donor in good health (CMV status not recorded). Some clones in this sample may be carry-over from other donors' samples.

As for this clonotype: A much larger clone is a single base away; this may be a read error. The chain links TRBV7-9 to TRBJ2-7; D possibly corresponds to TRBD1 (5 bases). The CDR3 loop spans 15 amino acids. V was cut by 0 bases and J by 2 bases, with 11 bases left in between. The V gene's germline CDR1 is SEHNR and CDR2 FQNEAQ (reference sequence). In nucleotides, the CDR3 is TGTGCCAGCAGCTTAGCAAGGGGCAAACCCTACGAGCAGTACTTC. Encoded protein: CASSLARGKPYEQYF.

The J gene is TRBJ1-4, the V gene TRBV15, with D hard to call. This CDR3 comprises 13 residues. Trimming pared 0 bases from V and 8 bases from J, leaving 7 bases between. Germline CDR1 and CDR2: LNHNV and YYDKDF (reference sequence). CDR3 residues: CATSRETREKLFF. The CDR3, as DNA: TGTGCCACCAGCAGAGAAACAAGGGAAAAACTGTTTTTT.

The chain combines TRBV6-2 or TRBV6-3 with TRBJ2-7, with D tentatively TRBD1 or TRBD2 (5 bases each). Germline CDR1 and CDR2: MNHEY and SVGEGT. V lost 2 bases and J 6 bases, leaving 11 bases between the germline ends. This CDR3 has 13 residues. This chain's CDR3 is CASSYARAGEQYF. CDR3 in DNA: TGTGCCAGCAGTTACGCCAGGGCGGGCGAGCAGTACTTC.

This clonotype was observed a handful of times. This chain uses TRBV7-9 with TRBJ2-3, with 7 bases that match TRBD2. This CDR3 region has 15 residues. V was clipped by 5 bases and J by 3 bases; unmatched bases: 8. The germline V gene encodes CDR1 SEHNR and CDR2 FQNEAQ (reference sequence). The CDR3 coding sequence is TGTGCCAGCAGCCCCTATGGCGGGAGTACAGATACGCAGTATTTT. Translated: CASSPYGGSTDTQYF.